This TCR beta chain emerged from a study of CD8+CD57+ T cells in acquired aplastic anemia. At the level of the study: Yields of DNA that came from sorted CD4+ and CD8+ cells averaged roughly 3 ug.

On this clonotype itself: Its cognate antigen is unknown.

Patients who underwent sequencing had shown CD8+CD57+ cell expansion by flow cytometry. The junction had 3 bases not matched to a gene; V was cut back by 3 bases and J by 6 bases. The germline V gene has CDR1 SGHTA and CDR2 FQGTGA. CDR3 size: 13 residues. The study, taken as a whole, reports: In common between the patients and the controls were some 29 CD8+ CDR3 sequences.

Genomic DNA templated the TCR beta VDJ and CDR3 profiling. TCRdb re-analysed the reads in MiXCR, keeping a single row per CDR3 protein. The table lists around 190,000 distinct CDR3 sequences, nearly 50% of them singletons. The receptor comes from a human donor with aplastic anemia. The chain joins TRBV7-3 to TRBJ2-7; 9 bases fit TRBD1. Input material: sorted CD4+, CD8+, or CD8+CD57+ T cells (not recorded which) from PBMCs. The CDR3 coding sequence is TGTGCCAGCAGCTTCACAGGGGGCCGCGAGCAGTACTTC. This gives the protein CASSFTGGREQYF.